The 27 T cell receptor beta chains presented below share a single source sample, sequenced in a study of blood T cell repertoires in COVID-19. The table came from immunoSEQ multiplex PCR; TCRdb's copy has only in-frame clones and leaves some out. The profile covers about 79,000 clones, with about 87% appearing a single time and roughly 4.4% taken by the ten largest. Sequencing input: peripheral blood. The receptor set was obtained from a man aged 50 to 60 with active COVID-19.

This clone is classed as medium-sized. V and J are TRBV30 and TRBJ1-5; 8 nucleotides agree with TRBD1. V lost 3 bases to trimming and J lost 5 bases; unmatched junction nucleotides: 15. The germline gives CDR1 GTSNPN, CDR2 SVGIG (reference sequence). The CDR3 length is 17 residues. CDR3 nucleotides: TGTGCCTGGAGCACCACCAAGGGACAGGAATGCGATCAGCCCCAGCATTTT. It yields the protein CAWSTTKGQECDQPQHF.

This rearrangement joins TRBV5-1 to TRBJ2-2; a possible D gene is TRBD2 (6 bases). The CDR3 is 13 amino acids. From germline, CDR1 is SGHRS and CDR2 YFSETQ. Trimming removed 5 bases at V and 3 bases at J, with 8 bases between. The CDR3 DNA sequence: TGCGCCAGCAGAACTAGCCACACCGGGGAGCTGTTTTTT. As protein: CASRTSHTGELFF.

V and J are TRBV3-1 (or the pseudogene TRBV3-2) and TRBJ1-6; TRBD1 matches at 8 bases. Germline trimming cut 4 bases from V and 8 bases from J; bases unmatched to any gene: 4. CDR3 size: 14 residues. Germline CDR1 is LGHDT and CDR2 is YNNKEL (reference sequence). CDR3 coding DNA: TGTGCCAGCAGCCGAGGACAGGGTGATTCACCCCTCCACTTT. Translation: CASSRGQGDSPLHF.

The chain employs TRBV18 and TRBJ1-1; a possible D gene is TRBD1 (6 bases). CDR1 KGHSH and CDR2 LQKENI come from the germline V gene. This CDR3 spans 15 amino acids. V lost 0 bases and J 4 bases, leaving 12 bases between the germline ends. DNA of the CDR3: TGTGCCAGCTCACCACCGACAGGCTGGGGCACTGAAGCTTTCTTT. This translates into CASSPPTGWGTEAFF.

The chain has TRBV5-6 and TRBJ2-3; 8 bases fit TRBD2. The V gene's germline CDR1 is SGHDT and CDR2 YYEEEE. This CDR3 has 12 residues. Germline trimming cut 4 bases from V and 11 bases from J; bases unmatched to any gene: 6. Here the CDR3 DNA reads TGTGCCAGCAGCCGAGGGACTAGAGTGCAGTATTTT. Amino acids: CASSRGTRVQYF.

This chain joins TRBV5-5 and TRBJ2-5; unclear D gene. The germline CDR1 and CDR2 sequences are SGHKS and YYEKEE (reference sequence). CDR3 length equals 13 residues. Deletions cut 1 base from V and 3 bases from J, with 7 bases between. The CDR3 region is CASSLYSKETQYF. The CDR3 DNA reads TGTGCCAGCAGCTTGTACAGTAAAGAGACCCAGTACTTC. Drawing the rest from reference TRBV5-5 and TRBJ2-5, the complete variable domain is DAGVTQSPTHLIKTRGQQVTLRCSPISGHKSVSWYQQVLGQGPQFIFQYYEKEERGRGNFPDRFSARQFPNYSSELNVNALLLGDSALYLCASSLYSKETQYFGPGTRLLVL.

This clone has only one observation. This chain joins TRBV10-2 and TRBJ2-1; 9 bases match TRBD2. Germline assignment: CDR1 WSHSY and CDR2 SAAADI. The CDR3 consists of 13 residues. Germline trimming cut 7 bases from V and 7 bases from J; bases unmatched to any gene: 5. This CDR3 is CASTAGGQNEQFF. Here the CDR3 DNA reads TGCGCCAGCACCGCGGGGGGGCAGAATGAGCAGTTCTTC.

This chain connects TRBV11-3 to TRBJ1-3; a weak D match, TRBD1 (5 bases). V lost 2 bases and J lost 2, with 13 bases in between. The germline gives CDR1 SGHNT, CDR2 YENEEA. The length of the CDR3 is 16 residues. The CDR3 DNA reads TGTGCCAGCAGCTTACCCGGGTTCAGGGCTGGAAACACCATATATTTT. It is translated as CASSLPGFRAGNTIYF.

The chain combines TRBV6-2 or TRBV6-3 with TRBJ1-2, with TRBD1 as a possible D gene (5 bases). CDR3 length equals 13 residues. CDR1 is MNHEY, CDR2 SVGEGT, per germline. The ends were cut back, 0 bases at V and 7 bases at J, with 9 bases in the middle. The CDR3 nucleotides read TGTGCCAGCAGTTACTCCGACAGACGTGGCTACACCTTC. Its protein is CASSYSDRRGYTF.

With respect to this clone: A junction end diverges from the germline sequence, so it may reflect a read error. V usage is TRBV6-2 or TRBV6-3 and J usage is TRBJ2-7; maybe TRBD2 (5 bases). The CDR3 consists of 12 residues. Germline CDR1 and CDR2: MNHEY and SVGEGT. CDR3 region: CASSNRRNPEDF. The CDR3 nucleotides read TGTGCCAGCAGCAACCGACGGAACCCGGAGGACTTC.

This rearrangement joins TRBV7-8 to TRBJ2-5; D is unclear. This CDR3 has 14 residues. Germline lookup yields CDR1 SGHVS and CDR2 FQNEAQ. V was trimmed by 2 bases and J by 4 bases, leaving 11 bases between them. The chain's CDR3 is CASSLLKLRETQYF. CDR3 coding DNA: TGTGCCAGCAGCTTACTGAAGTTGCGAGAGACCCAGTACTTC.

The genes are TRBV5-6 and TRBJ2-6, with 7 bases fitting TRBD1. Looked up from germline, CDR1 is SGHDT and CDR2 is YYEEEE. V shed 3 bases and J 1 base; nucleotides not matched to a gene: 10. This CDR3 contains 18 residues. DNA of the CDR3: TGTGCCAGCAGCTCGAGACAGGGTCGAAATTCTGGGGCCAACGTCCTGACTTTC. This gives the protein CASSSRQGRNSGANVLTF.

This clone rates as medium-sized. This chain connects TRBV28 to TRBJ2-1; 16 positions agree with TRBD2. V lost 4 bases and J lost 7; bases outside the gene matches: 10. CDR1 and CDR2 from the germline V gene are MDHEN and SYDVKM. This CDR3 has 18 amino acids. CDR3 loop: CASSWYTGTSGGENEQFF. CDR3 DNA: TGTGCCAGCAGTTGGTACACCGGGACTAGCGGGGGGGAAAATGAGCAGTTCTTC.

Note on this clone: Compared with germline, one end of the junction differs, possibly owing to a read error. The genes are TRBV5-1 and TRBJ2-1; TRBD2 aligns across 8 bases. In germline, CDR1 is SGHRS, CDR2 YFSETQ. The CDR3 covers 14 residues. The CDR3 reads CASSVATSVNGQFF. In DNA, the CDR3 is TGCGCCAGCAGCGTAGCGACTAGCGTTAATGGGCAGTTCTTC.

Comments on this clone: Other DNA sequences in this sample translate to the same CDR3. Here the CDR3 DNA reads TGTGCCAGCAGCTTAAATGCCAGAAGGAACACCGGGGAGCTGTTTTTT. It yields the protein CASSLNARRNTGELFF. This chain links TRBV7-3 with TRBJ2-2; D unclear. The germline V gene encodes CDR1 SGHTA and CDR2 FQGTGA. V was shortened by 1 base and J by 1 base, with 10 bases between the two germline ends. There are 16 residues in the CDR3.

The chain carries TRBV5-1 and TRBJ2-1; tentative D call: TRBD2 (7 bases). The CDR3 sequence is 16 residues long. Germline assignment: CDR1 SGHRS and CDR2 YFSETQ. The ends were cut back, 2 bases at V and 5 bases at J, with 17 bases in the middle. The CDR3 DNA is TGCGCCAGCAGCTTTGGTGGGGGGGCGCTCAACAATGAGCAGTTCTTC. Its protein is CASSFGGGALNNEQFF.

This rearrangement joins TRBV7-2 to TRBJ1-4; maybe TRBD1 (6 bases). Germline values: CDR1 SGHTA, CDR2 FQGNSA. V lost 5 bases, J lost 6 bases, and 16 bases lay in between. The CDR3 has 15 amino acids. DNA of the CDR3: TGTGCCAGCAGCCAAGAGAGGGCAGGGGATGAAAAACTGTTTTTT. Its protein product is CASSQERAGDEKLFF. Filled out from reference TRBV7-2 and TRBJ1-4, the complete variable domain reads GAGVSQSPSNKVTEKGKDVELRCDPISGHTALYWYRQSLGQGLEFLIYFQGNSAPDKSGLPSDRFSAERTGGSVSTLTIQRTQQEDSAVYLCASSQERAGDEKLFFGSGTQLSVL.

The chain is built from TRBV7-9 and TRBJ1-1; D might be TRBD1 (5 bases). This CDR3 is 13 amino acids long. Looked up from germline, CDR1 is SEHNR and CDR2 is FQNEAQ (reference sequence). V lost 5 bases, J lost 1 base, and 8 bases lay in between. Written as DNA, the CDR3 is TGTGCCAGCAGCACAACAGGGAACACTGAAGCTTTCTTT. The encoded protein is CASSTTGNTEAFF.

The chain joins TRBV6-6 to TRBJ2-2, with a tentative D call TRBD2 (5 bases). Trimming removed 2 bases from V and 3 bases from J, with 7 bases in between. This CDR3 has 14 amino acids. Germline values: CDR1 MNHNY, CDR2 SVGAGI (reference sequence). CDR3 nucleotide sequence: TGTGCCAGCAGTTACCCGGGATACACCGGGGAGCTGTTTTTT. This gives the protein CASSYPGYTGELFF.

CDR3 in amino acids: CASSRPRTGDNEQFF. DNA for the CDR3: TGTGCCAGCTCACGTCCTAGGACAGGGGACAATGAGCAGTTCTTC. The gene calls are TRBV18 and TRBJ2-1; the match to TRBD1 covers 9 bases. V lost 4 bases to trimming and J lost 5 bases; unmatched junction nucleotides: 6. Germline CDR1 KGHSH, CDR2 LQKENI. This CDR3 is 15 amino acids long.

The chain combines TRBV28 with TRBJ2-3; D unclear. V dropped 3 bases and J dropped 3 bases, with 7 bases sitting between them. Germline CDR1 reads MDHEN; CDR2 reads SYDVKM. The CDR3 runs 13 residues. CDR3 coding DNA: TGTGCCAGCAGTTTCGAGGAAACAGATACGCAGTATTTT. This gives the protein CASSFEETDTQYF.

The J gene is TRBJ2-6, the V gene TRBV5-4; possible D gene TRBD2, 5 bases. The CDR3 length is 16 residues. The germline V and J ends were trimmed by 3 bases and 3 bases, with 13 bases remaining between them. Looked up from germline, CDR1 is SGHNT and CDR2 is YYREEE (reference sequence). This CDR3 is CASSSPPGSGANVLTF. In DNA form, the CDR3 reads TGTGCCAGCAGCTCCCCGCCTGGGAGTGGGGCCAACGTCCTGACTTTC. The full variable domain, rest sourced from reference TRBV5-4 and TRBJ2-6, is ETGVTQSPTHLIKTRGQQVTLRCSSQSGHNTVSWYQQALGQGPQFIFQYYREEENGRGNFPPRFSGLQFPNYSSELNVNALELDDSALYLCASSSPPGSGANVLTFGAGSRLTVL.

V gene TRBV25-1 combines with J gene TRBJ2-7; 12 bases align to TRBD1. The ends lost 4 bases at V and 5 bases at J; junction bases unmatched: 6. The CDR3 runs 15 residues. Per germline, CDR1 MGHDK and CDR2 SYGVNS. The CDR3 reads CASSVAGQGANEQYF. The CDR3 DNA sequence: TGTGCCAGCAGTGTGGCGGGACAGGGGGCGAACGAGCAGTACTTC.

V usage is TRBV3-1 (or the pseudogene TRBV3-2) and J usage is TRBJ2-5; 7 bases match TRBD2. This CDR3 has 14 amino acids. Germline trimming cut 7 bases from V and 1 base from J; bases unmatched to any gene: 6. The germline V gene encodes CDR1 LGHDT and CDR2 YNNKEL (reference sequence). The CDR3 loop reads CASTPSGPQETQYF. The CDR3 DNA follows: TGTGCCAGCACGCCTAGCGGACCCCAAGAGACCCAGTACTTC.

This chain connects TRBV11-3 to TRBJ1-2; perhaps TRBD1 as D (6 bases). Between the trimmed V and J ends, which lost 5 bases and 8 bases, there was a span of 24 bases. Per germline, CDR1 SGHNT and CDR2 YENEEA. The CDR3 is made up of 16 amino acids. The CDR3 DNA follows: TGTGCCAGCAGCCAATCGTCGGGACACAGTAAGGGAGGCTACACCTTC. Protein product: CASSQSSGHSKGGYTF.

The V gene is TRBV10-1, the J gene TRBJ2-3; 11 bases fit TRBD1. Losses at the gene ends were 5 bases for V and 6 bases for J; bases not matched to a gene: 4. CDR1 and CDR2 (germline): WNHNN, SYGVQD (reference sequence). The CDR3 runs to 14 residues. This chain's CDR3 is CASSRDRGTDTQYF. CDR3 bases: TGCGCCAGCAGTCGGGACAGGGGGACTGATACGCAGTATTTT.

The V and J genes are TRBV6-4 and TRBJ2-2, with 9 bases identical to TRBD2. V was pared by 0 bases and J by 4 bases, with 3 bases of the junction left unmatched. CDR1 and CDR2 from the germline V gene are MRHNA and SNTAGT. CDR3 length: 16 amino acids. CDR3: CASSDSAGGRTGELFF. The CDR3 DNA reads TGTGCCAGCAGTGACTCCGCGGGGGGGCGCACCGGGGAGCTGTTTTTT.